The source of this T cell receptor beta chain is a study of shared clonotypes between healthy human individuals. V shed 3 bases and J 2 bases; nucleotides not matched to a gene: 7. CDR3 length equals 15 residues. CDR1 and CDR2 (germline): WSHSY, SAAADI. TCRdb's table, derived via immunoSEQ multiplex PCR, lists solely in-frame clones and lacks some. This table holds 2 million to 2.5 million clones, approximately 95% found once. The chain joins TRBV10-2 to TRBJ2-7; the match to TRBD1 covers 7 bases. Material: naive CD4+ T cells from PBMCs. Subset given: CD45RA+ positively selected. This clonotype originated in a man aged 18 to 29 in good health. Some clones in this sample may be carry-over from other donors' samples. CDR3 sequence (DNA): TGCGCCAGCAGTGACTCCATGGACAGGACCTACGAGCAGTACTTC. This codes for CASSDSMDRTYEQYF.